This TCR beta chain was recovered during a study of cytomegalovirus exposure and HLA in healthy donors. This clone was detected only a few times. What it binds is not known. 60 Vbeta and 13 Jbeta primers were used in PCR. TCRdb's table, derived via immunoSEQ multiplex PCR, lists solely in-frame clones and lacks some. Of approximately 200,000 clones in the sample, over 75% are singletons; the top ten hold around 2.3%. Study-wide findings and caveats: There was a cluster of highly shared sequence variants that was likely a sequencing artifact.

The sequencing input was PBMCs. The TCR was taken from a woman aged 50 to 60 in good health and CMV-seronegative.

The chain's CDR3 is CASSYGTGGIYEQYF. As DNA, the CDR3 is TGTGCCAGCAGTTACGGGACAGGGGGCATCTACGAGCAGTACTTC. V and J are TRBV28 and TRBJ2-7; TRBD1 matches at 12 bases. CDR1 is MDHEN, CDR2 SYDVKM, per germline. The V and J ends lost 4 bases and 3 bases, in that order; junction bases with no gene match: 4. The CDR3 is made up of 15 amino acids.